This T cell receptor (beta chain) was sequenced during a study of cytomegalovirus exposure and HLA in healthy donors. Notes on the study in general: There were fewer than 200 TCR beta chains listed as cytomegalovirus-associated. A later analysis linked a missense variant in DCLRE1C to the trimming of TCR beta V and J genes.

The germline V gene encodes CDR1 PRHDT and CDR2 FYEKMQ (reference sequence). The CDR3 contains 14 residues. The J segment lost 4 bases and the V segment lost 6 bases, leaving 8 bases of the junction unmatched. Regarding this clone: Its antigen is as yet unknown.

Researchers ran the PCR with 60 Vbeta and 13 Jbeta primers. The table came from immunoSEQ multiplex PCR; TCRdb's copy has only in-frame clones and leaves some out. This table holds about 55,000 clones, 65% to 80% found once. Each donor was healthy, and each was a bone marrow donor. Though nominally healthy at sampling, donors likely had unrecorded immune exposures. Sequenced: PBMCs. The V gene is TRBV13, the J gene TRBJ1-1; 7 nucleotides agree with TRBD1. The TCR originated in a man between 35 and 55 years old in good health and CMV-seropositive. CDR3 sequence: CASRGGGAVTEAFF. The CDR3 nucleotides read TGTGCCAGCAGAGGAGGGGGCGCGGTCACTGAAGCTTTCTTT. Full variable domain (missing parts from reference TRBV13 and TRBJ1-1): AAGVIQSPRHLIKEKRETATLKCYPIPRHDTVYWYQQGPGQDPQFLISFYEKMQSDKGSIPDRFSAQQFSDYHSELNMSSLELGDSALYFCASRGGGAVTEAFFGQGTRLTVV.